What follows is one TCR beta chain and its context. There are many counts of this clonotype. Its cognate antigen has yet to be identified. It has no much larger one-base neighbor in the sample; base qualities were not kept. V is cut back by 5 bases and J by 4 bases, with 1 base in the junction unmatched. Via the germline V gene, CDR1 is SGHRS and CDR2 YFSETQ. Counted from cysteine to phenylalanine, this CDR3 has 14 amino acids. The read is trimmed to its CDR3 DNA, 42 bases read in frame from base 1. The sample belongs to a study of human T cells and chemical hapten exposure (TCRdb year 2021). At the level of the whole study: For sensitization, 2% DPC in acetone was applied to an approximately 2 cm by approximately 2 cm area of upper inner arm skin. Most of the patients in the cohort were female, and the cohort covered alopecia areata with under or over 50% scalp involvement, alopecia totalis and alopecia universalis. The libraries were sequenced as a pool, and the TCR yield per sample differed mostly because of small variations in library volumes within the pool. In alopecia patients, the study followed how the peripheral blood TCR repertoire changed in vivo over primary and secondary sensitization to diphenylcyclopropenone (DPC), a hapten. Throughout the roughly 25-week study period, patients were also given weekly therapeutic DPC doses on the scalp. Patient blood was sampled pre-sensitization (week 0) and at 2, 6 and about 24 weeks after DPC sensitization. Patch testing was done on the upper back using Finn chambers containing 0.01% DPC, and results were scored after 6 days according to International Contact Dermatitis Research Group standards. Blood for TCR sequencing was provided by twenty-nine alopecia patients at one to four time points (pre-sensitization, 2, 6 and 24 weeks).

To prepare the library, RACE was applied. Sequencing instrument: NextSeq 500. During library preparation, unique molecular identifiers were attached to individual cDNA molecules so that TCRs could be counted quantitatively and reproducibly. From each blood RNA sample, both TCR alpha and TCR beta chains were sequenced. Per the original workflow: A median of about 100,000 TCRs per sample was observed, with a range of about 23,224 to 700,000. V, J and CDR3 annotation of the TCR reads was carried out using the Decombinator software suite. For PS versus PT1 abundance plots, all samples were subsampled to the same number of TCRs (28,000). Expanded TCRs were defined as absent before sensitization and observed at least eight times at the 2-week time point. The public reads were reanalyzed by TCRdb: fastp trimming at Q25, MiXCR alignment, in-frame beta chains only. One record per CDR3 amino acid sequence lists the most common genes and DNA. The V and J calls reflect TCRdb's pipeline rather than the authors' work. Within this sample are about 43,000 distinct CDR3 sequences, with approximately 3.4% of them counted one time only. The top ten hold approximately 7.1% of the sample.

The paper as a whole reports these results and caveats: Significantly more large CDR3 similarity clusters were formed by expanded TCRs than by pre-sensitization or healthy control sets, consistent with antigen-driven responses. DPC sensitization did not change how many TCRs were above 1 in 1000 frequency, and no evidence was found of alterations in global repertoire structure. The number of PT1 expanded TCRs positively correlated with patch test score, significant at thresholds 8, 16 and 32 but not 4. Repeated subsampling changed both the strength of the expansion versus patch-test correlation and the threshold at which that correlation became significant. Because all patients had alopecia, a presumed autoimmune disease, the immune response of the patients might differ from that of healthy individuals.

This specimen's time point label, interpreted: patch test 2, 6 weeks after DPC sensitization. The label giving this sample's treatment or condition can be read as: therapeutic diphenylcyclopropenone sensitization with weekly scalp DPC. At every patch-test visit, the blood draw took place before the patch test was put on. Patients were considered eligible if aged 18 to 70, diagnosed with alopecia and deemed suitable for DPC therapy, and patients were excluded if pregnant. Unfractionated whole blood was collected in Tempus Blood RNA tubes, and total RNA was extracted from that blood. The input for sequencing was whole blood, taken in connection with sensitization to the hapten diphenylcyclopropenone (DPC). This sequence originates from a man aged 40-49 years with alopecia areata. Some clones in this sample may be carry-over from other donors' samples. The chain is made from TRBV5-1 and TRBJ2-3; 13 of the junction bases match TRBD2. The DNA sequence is TGCGCCAGCAGGGGACTAGCGGGGTCAGATACGCAGTATTTT. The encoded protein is CASRGLAGSDTQYF.